The rows below give T cell receptor beta chains drawn from one sample of a study of tumor T cells in aggressive B-cell lymphoma. TCRdb's copy holds only in-frame clones and misses some; the assay was immunoSEQ multiplex PCR. The table has about 11,000 clones, around 91% seen once. The sequencing input was tumor tissue. The receptors were sampled from an adult with diffuse large B cell lymphoma. Each CDR3 is given with its conserved first and last residue. Each record gives: CDR3 protein, J gene, V gene.

cdr3_aa: CSHITVYNEQFF; j_call: TRBJ2-1; v_call: TRBV29-1
cdr3_aa: CASSLTRQGGEQYF; j_call: TRBJ2-7; v_call: TRBV7-6
cdr3_aa: CASSQGLRGTKNGYTF; j_call: TRBJ1-2; v_call: TRBV4-1
cdr3_aa: CASSLVSGVGGNEQFF; j_call: TRBJ2-1; v_call: TRBV5-1
cdr3_aa: CASSRGLAGEQFF; j_call: TRBJ2-1; v_call: TRBV7-2
cdr3_aa: CAAGGHLAEFSTDTQYF; j_call: TRBJ2-3; v_call: TRBV5-3
cdr3_aa: CASSFGQGAQETQYF; j_call: TRBJ2-5; v_call: TRBV5-1
cdr3_aa: CASSLSPLQGTYEQYF; j_call: TRBJ2-7; v_call: TRBV7-2
cdr3_aa: CASSPFQGAKNIQYF; j_call: TRBJ2-4; v_call: TRBV18
cdr3_aa: CASRRWGGTGELFF; j_call: TRBJ2-2; v_call: TRBV28
cdr3_aa: CASSPEGQGNQPQHF; j_call: TRBJ1-5; v_call: TRBV7-9
cdr3_aa: CASSGVQGFGEQYF; j_call: TRBJ2-7; v_call: TRBV2
cdr3_aa: CASSELAGGPFFF; j_call: TRBJ2-1; v_call: TRBV7-2
cdr3_aa: CASSLSGTDGEQYF; j_call: TRBJ2-7; v_call: TRBV5-4
cdr3_aa: CASSEWAESNTGELFF; j_call: TRBJ2-2; v_call: TRBV6-1
cdr3_aa: CASSLAGRTDTQYF; j_call: TRBJ2-3; v_call: TRBV7-9
cdr3_aa: CSVGLVRADTQYF; j_call: TRBJ2-3; v_call: TRBV29-1
cdr3_aa: CSVVPGLMNTEAFF; j_call: TRBJ1-1; v_call: TRBV29-1
cdr3_aa: CASSFVALGETQYF; j_call: TRBJ2-5; v_call: TRBV7-2
cdr3_aa: CASSGTGATLSSGYTF; j_call: TRBJ1-2; v_call: TRBV7-9
cdr3_aa: CASSVESRVLSGNTIYF; j_call: TRBJ1-3; v_call: TRBV9
cdr3_aa: CASSSAKNIQYF; j_call: TRBJ2-4; v_call: TRBV5-8
cdr3_aa: CASSLLTGTGELFF; j_call: TRBJ2-2; v_call: TRBV28
cdr3_aa: CASSLGHSVQPQHF; j_call: TRBJ1-5; v_call: TRBV18
cdr3_aa: CASSPTGDTQYF; j_call: TRBJ2-3; v_call: TRBV7-6
cdr3_aa: CASSPLDRGEQFF; j_call: TRBJ2-1; v_call: TRBV18
cdr3_aa: CSLDRGYGYTF; j_call: TRBJ1-2; v_call: TRBV29-1
cdr3_aa: CASTDWWEGRLEQYF; j_call: TRBJ2-7; v_call: TRBV2
cdr3_aa: CSSSTLDDTGELFF; j_call: TRBJ2-2; v_call: TRBV19
cdr3_aa: CASSLDSYNEQFF; j_call: TRBJ2-1; v_call: TRBV5-1
cdr3_aa: CASSSGTSGTSTDTQYF; j_call: TRBJ2-3; v_call: TRBV5-4
cdr3_aa: CASSARDRANYGYTF; j_call: TRBJ1-2; v_call: TRBV6-1
cdr3_aa: CASSGGDRGDYEQYF; j_call: TRBJ2-7; v_call: TRBV6-1
cdr3_aa: CASNGLGVAGANVLTF; j_call: TRBJ2-6; v_call: TRBV19
cdr3_aa: CASSRTQSFATNEKLFF; j_call: TRBJ1-4; v_call: TRBV19
cdr3_aa: CASSFAGTTNEKLFF; j_call: TRBJ1-4; v_call: TRBV28
cdr3_aa: CASSAHRGLAETADNEQFF; j_call: TRBJ2-1; v_call: TRBV10-1